Below are 5 T cell receptor beta chains sequenced from a single sample in a study of cytomegalovirus exposure and HLA in healthy donors. Primers: 60 Vbeta forward and 13 Jbeta reverse. This table comes from immunoSEQ multiplex PCR, and its TCRdb copy is limited to in-frame clones, with some not included. The top ten hold around 26% of the sample, which has some 80,000 clones, 9.5% to 13% seen once. The sequenced material came from PBMCs. All receptors derive from a man aged 60 to 75 in good health and CMV-seropositive.

Only a few counts were recorded for this clone. This chain joins TRBV19 and TRBJ2-1; 12 bases fit TRBD2. With V trimmed by 5 bases and J by 7 bases, 9 bases remained unmatched. The CDR3 runs to 16 residues. The germline V gene encodes CDR1 LNHDA and CDR2 SQIVND (reference sequence). The DNA of the CDR3 is TGTGCCAGTAGTGCCTTCACTAGCGGGGGGACGAATGAGCAGTTCTTC. Translating it yields CASSAFTSGGTNEQFF.

This clone has just a few counts. This rearrangement joins TRBV5-1 to TRBJ2-1, with D possibly TRBD2 on 7 matching bases. Trimming pared 4 bases from V and 5 bases from J, leaving 16 bases between. The CDR3 loop spans 15 amino acids. CDR1 is SGHRS and CDR2 is YFSETQ in the germline V gene. CDR3 sequence reads: CASSTLEGGHNEQFF. The CDR3 DNA sequence: TGCGCCAGCAGCACCTTGGAGGGGGGGCACAATGAGCAGTTCTTC.

This clone has just a few counts. The chain couples TRBV7-2 to TRBJ2-5; no clear D. CDR3 length: 12 residues. CDR1 SGHTA and CDR2 FQGNSA come from the germline V gene. V lost 3 bases to trimming and J lost 4 bases, with 6 bases between them. CDR3 coding DNA: TGTGCCAGCAGCTTTTATCGAGAGACCCAGTACTTC. Residues: CASSFYRETQYF.

This clone was seen a few times. The chain couples TRBV10-3 to TRBJ2-5, with D perhaps matching TRBD1 (5 bases). Trimming took off 5 bases at V and 5 bases at J, with 9 bases between the two ends. Germline V CDR1 and CDR2: ENHRY, SYGVKD. This CDR3 has 12 residues. CDR3 in amino acids: CAISPGKETQYF. The CDR3 nucleotides read TGTGCCATCAGTCCAGGGAAGGAGACCCAGTACTTC.

The sample holds a few counts of this clone. The chain uses TRBV7-3 and TRBJ2-1, with TRBD2 identical over 11 bases. Unmatched junction bases numbered 4, after V lost 3 bases and J lost 6 bases. Germline CDR1 reads SGHTA; CDR2 reads FQGTGA. The CDR3 is 15 amino acids. The CDR3 DNA reads as TGTGCCAGCAGCTTCCTAGCGGGAGGCTCCAATGAGCAGTTCTTC. It yields the protein CASSFLAGGSNEQFF.